A single sample gave rise to the 16 T cell receptor beta chains below, sequenced in a study of blood T cell repertoires in COVID-19. Assay used: immunoSEQ multiplex PCR; TCRdb lists only in-frame clones, some missing. The data contain about 310,000 clones, roughly 85% of them seen just once; the ten biggest clones take up 2.2%. The sample comprised PBMCs or T cells enriched from blood (not recorded which). The receptors originated from a man aged 25-45 years who had recovered from COVID-19.

This clone was counted a few times. The V gene is TRBV3-1 (or the pseudogene TRBV3-2), the J gene TRBJ1-2, with TRBD1 identical over 7 bases. The germline V gene encodes CDR1 LGHDT and CDR2 YNNKEL (reference sequence). V was pared by 1 base and J by 5 bases, with 7 bases of the junction left unmatched. The CDR3 consists of 15 residues. For the CDR3, the DNA is TGTGCCAGCAGCCAAGTAGGGGGCGCTCGGTATGGCTACACCTTC. This codes for CASSQVGGARYGYTF.

The chain uses TRBV4-2 and TRBJ2-7; D might be TRBD1 (5 bases). CDR1 LGHNA and CDR2 YNFKEQ come from the germline V gene. Between the trimmed V and J ends, which lost 4 bases and 2 bases, there was a span of 15 bases. CDR3 size: 15 residues. This CDR3 reads CASSREDTVTYEQYF. The DNA for the CDR3 is TGTGCCAGCAGCCGAGAGGACACCGTTACCTACGAGCAGTACTTC.

The chain links TRBV4-3 to TRBJ1-2, with TRBD1 matching 9 bases. Trimming took 4 bases from V and 1 from J; bases not matched to a gene: 10. Looked up from germline, CDR1 is LGHNA and CDR2 is YSLEER. This CDR3 contains 17 residues. As DNA, the CDR3 is TGCGCCAGCAGCCTTACCGGAAGGGACAGGGTTAACTATGGCTACACCTTC. The encoded protein is CASSLTGRDRVNYGYTF.

The V and J genes are TRBV6-6 and TRBJ2-1; D might be TRBD1 (5 bases). This CDR3 spans 15 amino acids. V was pared by 6 bases and J by 5 bases, with 17 bases between. Per the germline V gene, CDR1 is MNHNY and CDR2 is SVGAGI (reference sequence). CDR3 nucleotide sequence: TGTGCCAGCAGCACAAGGGGTCGAACAAACAATGAGCAGTTCTTC. Protein product: CASSTRGRTNNEQFF.

This chain connects TRBV7-3 to TRBJ2-2; a possible D gene is TRBD2 (5 bases). The CDR3 covers 16 residues. Germline CDR1 and CDR2: SGHTA and FQGTGA. Trimming took off 3 bases at V and 0 bases at J, with 11 bases between the two ends. CDR3 loop: CASSLTGLANTGELFF. The CDR3 DNA reads TGTGCCAGCAGCTTGACCGGACTGGCGAACACCGGGGAGCTGTTTTTT.

The rearrangement joins TRBV3-1 (or the pseudogene TRBV3-2) to TRBJ2-7, with 10 bases aligning to TRBD2. The CDR3 contains 16 residues. CDR1 and CDR2 (germline): LGHDT, YNNKEL (reference sequence). V gave up 4 bases and J gave up 7 bases; unmatched junction bases: 13. The CDR3 DNA is TGTGCCAGCAGCCGGCGGGCTAGCGGGGGTCAGTGGGAGCAGTACTTC. Translating gives CASSRRASGGQWEQYF.

The V call is TRBV9, the J call TRBJ1-5; D not certain. Germline CDR1 SGDLS, CDR2 YYNGEE. Trimming cost V 0 bases and J 1 base, with 8 bases left between them. CDR3 length: 15 residues. The CDR3 protein is CASSVGVESNQPQHF. As DNA, the CDR3 is TGTGCCAGCAGCGTAGGAGTCGAGAGCAATCAGCCCCAGCATTTT.

This chain uses TRBV5-4 with TRBJ1-2; 10 nucleotides align to TRBD1. The junction had 6 bases not matched to a gene; V was cut back by 5 bases and J by 5 bases. Germline V CDR1 and CDR2: SGHNT, YYREEE (reference sequence). This CDR3 comprises 14 residues. The DNA of the CDR3 is TGTGCCAGCAGACCAGACAGGGGGCCATATGGCTACACCTTC. Translated, it gives CASRPDRGPYGYTF.

The chain joins TRBV6-2 or TRBV6-3 to TRBJ1-6; D perhaps matches TRBD1 (5 bases). Germline loops: CDR1 MNHEY, CDR2 SVGEGT. The CDR3 runs to 17 residues. V lost 2 bases, J lost 5 bases, and 16 bases lay in between. CDR3 region: CASSYPGRGVDNSPLHF. As DNA, the CDR3 is TGTGCCAGCAGTTACCCCGGACGGGGGGTCGATAATTCACCCCTCCACTTT.

This clone came up once. This chain links TRBV7-2 with TRBJ2-1, with 7 bases aligning to TRBD1. The CDR3 runs 16 residues. With V trimmed by 0 bases and J by 4 bases, 6 bases remained unmatched. Per germline, CDR1 SGHTA and CDR2 FQGNSA. CDR3 bases: TGTGCCAGCAGCTTAGCTTGGGGACAGAGATACAATGAGCAGTTCTTC. Amino acid sequence: CASSLAWGQRYNEQFF.

The chain couples TRBV6-5 to TRBJ1-2, with TRBD1 as a possible D gene (6 bases). The V end lost 8 bases, the J end lost 1 base, and 11 bases lay between the germline ends. This CDR3 is built from 13 residues. Germline V gives CDR1 MNHEY, CDR2 SVGAGI. CDR3 coding DNA: TGTGCCAGCGGACAGCTGAATAACTATGGCTACACCTTC. Protein product: CASGQLNNYGYTF.

This clone occurred once. V and J are TRBV7-8 and TRBJ1-5; 9 nucleotides align to TRBD1. The CDR3 covers 17 residues. CDR1 and CDR2 from the germline V gene are SGHVS and FQNEAQ. Trimming at V came to 4 bases and at J to 5 bases, leaving 12 bases not matched to a gene. CDR3 coding DNA: TGTGCCAGCAGCTCTAACCCCGACCGGGACAGGGATCAGCCCCAGCATTTT. The encoded protein is CASSSNPDRDRDQPQHF.

This clone was observed a few times. The chain has TRBV29-1 and TRBJ1-1; 7 nucleotides align to TRBD1. The CDR3 has 15 residues. In germline, CDR1 is SQVTM, CDR2 ANQGSEA. Unmatched junction bases numbered 9, after V lost 4 bases and J lost 1 base. This CDR3 reads CSVGQGPSSNTEAFF. The DNA of the CDR3 is TGCAGCGTTGGACAGGGTCCTTCGTCGAACACTGAAGCTTTCTTT. The full variable domain, its missing parts supplied by reference TRBV29-1 and TRBJ1-1, is SAVISQKPSRDICQRGTSLTIQCQVDSQVTMMFWYRQQPGQSLTLIATANQGSEATYESGFVIDKFPISRPNLTFSTLTVSNMSPEDSSIYLCSVGQGPSSNTEAFFGQGTRLTVV.

This clone was observed a handful of times. The chain links TRBV11-3 to TRBJ2-3, with TRBD2 matching over 8 bases. V gave up 5 bases and J gave up 2 bases; unmatched junction bases: 9. CDR3 length: 16 amino acids. Germline lookup yields CDR1 SGHNT and CDR2 YENEEA. The CDR3 region has the DNA TGTGCCAGCAGCAAAGGGGTAGCGGGGAACACAGATACGCAGTATTTT. This translates into CASSKGVAGNTDTQYF.

This rearrangement joins TRBV19 to TRBJ1-3, with 7 bases fitting TRBD1. V lost 7 bases, J lost 2 bases, and 5 bases stayed unmatched. The CDR3 length is 14 residues. CDR1 is LNHDA and CDR2 is SQIVND in the germline V gene (reference sequence). This CDR3 reads CASTPGTAGNTIYF. Here the CDR3 DNA reads TGTGCCAGTACTCCCGGGACAGCTGGAAACACCATATATTTT.

The chain carries TRBV5-3 and TRBJ1-5, with D unclear. TRBV5-3 belongs to the ORF category, with a function that is uncertain. This CDR3 region has 11 residues. V lost 6 bases, J lost 9 bases, and 10 bases lay in between. CDR3 bases: TGTGCCAGAATGGAGCGACCGCCCCAGCATTTT. This codes for CARMERPPQHF.